The 26 T cell receptor beta chains given below trace back to one sample, sequenced in a study of shared clonotypes between healthy human individuals. TCRdb's copy holds only in-frame clones and misses some; the assay was immunoSEQ multiplex PCR. The data contain under 650,000 clones, about 96% of them singletons. The sample consisted of naive CD4+ T cells sorted from blood. The subset was: CD45RA+ positively selected. Receptor source: a woman in her twenties or thirties in good health.

The J gene is TRBJ2-1, the V gene TRBV4-1; 9 bases are a match to TRBD2. CDR1 is MGHRA and CDR2 is YSYEKL in the germline V gene. The length of the CDR3 is 15 residues. Trimming took 1 base from V and 7 from J; bases not matched to a gene: 5. CDR3 bases: TGCGCCAGCAGCCAAGGGCTAGCGGGAAGGAATGAGCAGTTCTTC. Amino acids: CASSQGLAGRNEQFF.

The J gene is TRBJ2-5, the V gene TRBV19; D ambiguous. Near its end, the DNA agrees better with TRBJ2-7, so the J call may be wrong. The CDR3 extends over 14 amino acids. Looked up from germline, CDR1 is LNHDA and CDR2 is SQIVND (reference sequence). The CDR3 DNA sequence: TGTGCCAGTAGTATAGGCTTCAACTCCTACGAGCAGTACTTC. It translates to CASSIGFNSYEQYF.

The chain is built from TRBV6-6 and TRBJ2-7; TRBD1 agrees at 8 bases. V lost 5 bases to trimming and J lost 0 bases; unmatched junction nucleotides: 6. The germline V gene encodes CDR1 MNHNY and CDR2 SVGAGI (reference sequence). This CDR3 has 15 amino acids. The CDR3 region is CASSQTGALSYEQYF. Written as DNA, the CDR3 is TGTGCCAGCAGTCAGACAGGGGCCCTCTCCTACGAGCAGTACTTC.

The gene calls are TRBV29-1 and TRBJ1-3; 7 positions match TRBD1. The CDR3 loop spans 14 amino acids. The junction had 4 bases not matched to a gene; V was cut back by 5 bases and J by 0 bases. In germline, CDR1 is SQVTM, CDR2 ANQGSEA. CDR3 in DNA: TGCAGCGTTCCGGACAGGAGCTCTGGAAACACCATATATTTT. Protein product: CSVPDRSSGNTIYF.

This clone is a singleton in its sample. This chain connects TRBV11-2 to TRBJ1-1; D gene ambiguous. V dropped 2 bases and J dropped 4 bases, with 11 bases sitting between them. CDR1 is SGHAT, CDR2 FQNNGV, per germline. The CDR3 extends over 14 amino acids. Here the CDR3 reads CASSLSARLTEAFF. The CDR3 DNA follows: TGTGCCAGCAGCTTAAGCGCAAGGCTCACTGAAGCTTTCTTT.

V and J are TRBV7-2 and TRBJ2-1; D not certain. V lost 5 bases and J 3 bases, leaving 17 bases between the germline ends. The CDR3 has 16 residues. CDR1 and CDR2 from the germline V gene are SGHTA and FQGNSA. CDR3 sequence: CASSRRGRENYNEQFF. CDR3 in DNA: TGTGCCAGCAGCCGCCGCGGACGAGAGAACTACAATGAGCAGTTCTTC.

The V call is TRBV27, the J call TRBJ2-1, with TRBD1 identical over 7 bases. There are 14 residues in the CDR3. The germline CDR1 and CDR2 sequences are MNHEY and SMNVEV (reference sequence). Trimming removed 5 bases from V and 9 bases from J; junction bases left unmatched: 10. The CDR3 DNA follows: TGTGCCAGCAGTCGAAGACAGGGTTCGGGTGAGCAGTTCTTC. Its translation: CASSRRQGSGEQFF.

The chain couples TRBV2 to TRBJ1-1; D gene uncertain. Trimming cost V 6 bases and J 0 bases, with 11 bases left between them. From germline, CDR1 is SNHLY and CDR2 FYNNEI. CDR3 length: 14 amino acids. The DNA for the CDR3 is TGTGCCAGCAGGTCAGGATTCATGAACACTGAAGCTTTCTTT. Translated, it gives CASRSGFMNTEAFF.

The chain carries TRBV6-5 and TRBJ1-2; the D is unclear. This CDR3 comprises 16 residues. CDR1 is MNHEY, CDR2 SVGAGI, per germline. With 0 bases removed from V and 4 bases from J, the gap between germline ends came to 15 bases. The CDR3 sequence is CASSYSTSAGSYGYTF. CDR3 sequence (DNA): TGTGCCAGCAGTTACTCGACGTCTGCAGGCAGCTATGGCTACACCTTC.

The V call is TRBV30, the J call TRBJ1-1; D ambiguous. The CDR3 length is 15 residues. Trimming left V 2 bases short and J 1 base short, with 14 bases between. Per germline, CDR1 GTSNPN and CDR2 SVGIG (reference sequence). This CDR3 reads CAWSRVQDENTEAFF. The DNA of the CDR3 is TGTGCCTGGAGTAGGGTCCAGGATGAGAACACTGAAGCTTTCTTT.

The gene calls are TRBV2 and TRBJ2-5; 10 bases fit TRBD1. Per the germline V gene, CDR1 is SNHLY and CDR2 is FYNNEI. With 6 bases clipped from V and 2 bases from J, the junction kept 3 bases outside the gene matches. The CDR3 is 14 amino acids. CDR3 protein: CASRDRGGQETQYF. The CDR3 coding sequence is TGTGCCAGCAGGGACAGGGGGGGTCAAGAGACCCAGTACTTC.

The chain has TRBV18 and TRBJ2-1, with 11 bases identical to TRBD2. The germline V gene encodes CDR1 KGHSH and CDR2 LQKENI. The CDR3 length is 22 residues. Trimming at V came to 2 bases and at J to 0 bases, leaving 18 bases not matched to a gene. Here the CDR3 DNA reads TGTGCCAGCTCACCAAAGACTAGCGGGACGGCCGGTTCGGAAAGCTCCTACAATGAGCAGTTCTTC. Translating gives CASSPKTSGTAGSESSYNEQFF.

The CDR3, as DNA: TGTGCCAGCGGATACGATAGGACAGGGCAGTCCTACGAGCAGTACTTC. Translated, it gives CASGYDRTGQSYEQYF. The J gene is TRBJ2-7, the V gene TRBV2, with TRBD1 identical over 8 bases. Trimming cost V 8 bases and J 1 base; bases outside gene matches: 13. CDR1 SNHLY and CDR2 FYNNEI come from the germline V gene. This CDR3 is 16 amino acids long.

This chain connects TRBV18 to TRBJ1-5, with a weak D call TRBD1 (6 bases). The ends were cut back, 4 bases at V and 5 bases at J, with 9 bases in the middle. CDR3 length: 13 residues. CDR1 is KGHSH and CDR2 is LQKENI in the germline V gene. CDR3 in DNA: TGTGCCAGCTCACAAGGGGGGTATCAGCCCCAGCATTTT. It encodes CASSQGGYQPQHF.

This chain connects TRBV6-1 to TRBJ2-7; D might be TRBD2 (6 bases). The germline V gene encodes CDR1 MNHNS and CDR2 SASEGT. V lost 0 bases, J lost 4 bases, and 13 bases lay in between. The CDR3 runs to 15 residues. The CDR3 sequence is CASSEAPTGEYEQYF. In nucleotides, the CDR3 is TGTGCCAGCAGTGAAGCCCCGACGGGAGAGTACGAGCAGTACTTC.

The count of this clone is one. The genes are TRBV7-2 and TRBJ2-5; 7 bases are shared with TRBD1. The end of the DNA is better explained by TRBJ2-7, so the J call may be wrong. Germline V gene lookup returns CDR1 SGHTA and CDR2 FQGNSA. This CDR3 comprises 15 residues. The CDR3 bases are TGTGCCAGCAGTCGCTACATCACAGGGGACTACGAGCAGTACTTC. This codes for CASSRYITGDYEQYF.

V is TRBV15 and J is TRBJ2-7, with D hard to call. V gave up 0 bases and J gave up 4 bases, with 16 bases separating them. The germline gives CDR1 LNHNV, CDR2 YYDKDF (reference sequence). The CDR3 spans 16 residues. In DNA, the CDR3 is TGTGCCACCAGCAGAGATCCCGGCCCTAGTGGGTACGAGCAGTACTTC. Encoded protein: CATSRDPGPSGYEQYF.

This clone turned up a few times. V and J are TRBV27 and TRBJ2-7; 12 bases fit TRBD2. Germline-derived CDR1 and CDR2 are MNHEY and SMNVEV (reference sequence). The V and J ends lost 8 bases and 2 bases, in that order; junction bases with no gene match: 10. The CDR3 extends over 16 amino acids. The CDR3 bases are TGTGCCAGCCGACGACTAGCGGGAGCTGATCCCTACGAGCAGTACTTC. This codes for CASRRLAGADPYEQYF.

V is TRBV6-6 and J is TRBJ1-5; 10 bases match TRBD1. The V gene end was trimmed by 5 bases and the J gene end by 5 bases; junction bases not matched to a gene: 9. Germline V gene sequence: CDR1 MNHNY, CDR2 SVGAGI (reference sequence). CDR3 length equals 16 residues. For the CDR3, the DNA is TGTGCCAGCAGTACTTTTTTCGGGACAGGGGATCAGCCCCAGCATTTT. Translation: CASSTFFGTGDQPQHF.

V is TRBV5-1 and J is TRBJ1-2; D might be TRBD1 (5 bases). Deletions cut 5 bases from V and 1 base from J, with 12 bases between. Germline V gene lookup returns CDR1 SGHRS and CDR2 YFSETQ. There are 14 residues in the CDR3. The CDR3 region is CASRPDGGNYGYTF. CDR3 bases: TGCGCCAGCAGACCGGACGGGGGTAACTATGGCTACACCTTC.

The chain combines TRBV5-6 with TRBJ1-3; D is ambiguous. Germline V gene data show CDR1 as SGHDT and CDR2 as YYEEEE. The CDR3 length is 17 residues. Trimming left V 0 bases short and J 0 bases short, with 13 bases between. The CDR3 region is CASSLELASNSGNTIYF. Here the CDR3 DNA reads TGTGCCAGCAGCTTGGAGTTGGCCTCTAACTCTGGAAACACCATATATTTT. The entire variable domain, with the rest obtained from reference TRBV5-6 and TRBJ1-3, is as follows: DAGVTQSPTHLIKTRGQQVTLRCSPKSGHDTVSWYQQALGQGPQFIFQYYEEEERQRGNFPDRFSGHQFPNYSSELNVNALLLGDSALYLCASSLELASNSGNTIYFGEGSWLTVV.

The chain is built from TRBV2 and TRBJ1-2; no definite D call. Trimming removed 7 bases at V and 2 bases at J, with 11 bases between. CDR3 size: 13 residues. The germline V gene encodes CDR1 SNHLY and CDR2 FYNNEI. The CDR3 loop is CASKGQINYGYTF. For the CDR3, the DNA is TGTGCCAGCAAGGGCCAGATAAACTATGGCTACACCTTC.

The V gene is TRBV11-1, the J gene TRBJ2-5; TRBD2 agrees at 8 bases. CDR1 is SGHAT, CDR2 FQDESV, per germline (reference sequence). J lost 2 bases, V lost 5 bases, and 10 bases had no gene match. CDR3 size: 16 residues. The CDR3 protein is CASSGGAGVVQETQYF. The DNA of the CDR3 is TGTGCCAGCAGCGGGGGAGCGGGAGTGGTTCAAGAGACCCAGTACTTC.

This rearrangement joins TRBV28 to TRBJ2-3, with 7 positions matching TRBD2. The V gene end was trimmed by 4 bases and the J gene end by 4 bases; junction bases not matched to a gene: 5. This CDR3 is 14 amino acids long. The germline V gene has CDR1 MDHEN and CDR2 SYDVKM. CDR3 amino acids: CASSSGGSPDTQYF. The CDR3 nucleotides read TGTGCCAGCAGTTCTGGCGGGAGCCCAGATACGCAGTATTTT.

In nucleotides, the CDR3 is TGCGCCAGCAGCAGACTGGGGGACACTGAAGCTTTCTTT. Protein sequence: CASSRLGDTEAFF. J is TRBJ1-1 and V is TRBV5-1; D is perhaps TRBD1 (5 bases). CDR1 SGHRS and CDR2 YFSETQ come from the germline V gene. This CDR3 spans 13 amino acids. V gave up 4 bases and J gave up 3 bases, with 10 bases separating them.

In its sample, this clone was seen once. CDR3 DNA sequence: TGTGCCATCCGGGGGACAGGGGAGGATGAAGCTTTCTTT. Translating it yields CAIRGTGEDEAFF. This chain joins TRBV10-3 and TRBJ1-1; 10 bases fit TRBD1. Germline-derived CDR1 and CDR2 are ENHRY and SYGVKD. The CDR3 loop spans 13 amino acids. The J segment lost 7 bases and the V segment lost 8 bases, leaving 7 bases of the junction unmatched.